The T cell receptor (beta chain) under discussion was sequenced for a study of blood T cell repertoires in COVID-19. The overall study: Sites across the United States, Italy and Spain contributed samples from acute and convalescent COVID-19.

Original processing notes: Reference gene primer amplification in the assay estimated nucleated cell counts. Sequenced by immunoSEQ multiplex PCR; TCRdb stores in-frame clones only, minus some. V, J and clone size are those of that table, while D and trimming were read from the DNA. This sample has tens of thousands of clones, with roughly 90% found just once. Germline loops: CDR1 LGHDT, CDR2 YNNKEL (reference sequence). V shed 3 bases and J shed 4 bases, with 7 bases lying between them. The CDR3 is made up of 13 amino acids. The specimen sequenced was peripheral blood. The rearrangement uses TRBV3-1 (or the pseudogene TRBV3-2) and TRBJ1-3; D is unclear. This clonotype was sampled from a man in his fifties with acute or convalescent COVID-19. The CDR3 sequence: CASSQGAGNTIYF. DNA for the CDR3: TGTGCCAGCAGCCAGGGAGCGGGAAACACCATATATTTT.